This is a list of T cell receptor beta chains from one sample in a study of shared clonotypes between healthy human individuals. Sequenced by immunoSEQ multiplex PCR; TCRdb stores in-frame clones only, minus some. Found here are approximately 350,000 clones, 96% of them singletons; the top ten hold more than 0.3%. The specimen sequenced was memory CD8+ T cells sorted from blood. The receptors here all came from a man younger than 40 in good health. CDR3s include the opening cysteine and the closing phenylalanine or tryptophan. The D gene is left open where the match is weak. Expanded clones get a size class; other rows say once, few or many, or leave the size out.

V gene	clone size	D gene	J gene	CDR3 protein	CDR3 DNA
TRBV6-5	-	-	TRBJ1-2	CASSYSGFVGYGYTF	TGTGCCAGCAGTTACTCGGGGTTCGTGGGCTATGGCTACACCTTC
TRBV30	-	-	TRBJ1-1	CAWNFDGVGAFF	TGTGCCTGGAACTTCGACGGGGTCGGGGCTTTCTTT
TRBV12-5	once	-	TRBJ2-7	CASAPDRSYEQYF	TGTGCTAGTGCCCCCGACAGAAGCTACGAGCAGTACTTC
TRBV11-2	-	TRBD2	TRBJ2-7	CASSFPRAGGYEQYF	TGTGCCAGCAGCTTTCCTAGGGCGGGGGGGTACGAGCAGTACTTC
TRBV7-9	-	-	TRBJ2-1	CASSLVFSAHNEQFF	TGCGCCAGCAGCTTAGTGTTTAGTGCGCACAATGAGCAGTTCTTC
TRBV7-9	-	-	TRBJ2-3	CASSRPLKDTQYF	TGTGCCAGCAGCCGCCCCCTCAAGGATACGCAGTATTTT
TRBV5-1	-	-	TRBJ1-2	CASSLVGAGNGYTF	TGCGCCAGCAGCTTGGTGGGGGCAGGGAACGGCTACACCTTC
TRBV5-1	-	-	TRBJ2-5	CASSRQDQETQYF	TGCGCCAGCAGCCGACAGGATCAAGAGACCCAGTACTTC
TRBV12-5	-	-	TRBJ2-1	CASGLGREQFF	TGTGCTAGTGGTTTGGGTAGAGAGCAGTTCTTC
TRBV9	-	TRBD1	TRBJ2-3	CASSADRGTDTQYF	TGTGCCAGCAGCGCGGACAGGGGTACAGATACGCAGTATTTT
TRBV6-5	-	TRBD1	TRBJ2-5	CASSQGVQETQYF	TGTGCCAGCAGTCAGGGGGTCCAAGAGACCCAGTACTTC
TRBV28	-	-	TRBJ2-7	CASSSPTPRYEQYF	TGTGCCAGCAGCTCACCGACCCCGCGCTACGAGCAGTACTTC
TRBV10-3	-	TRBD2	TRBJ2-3	CAIRTTGGGTDTQYF	TGTGCCATCAGGACCACGGGAGGGGGCACAGATACGCAGTATTTT
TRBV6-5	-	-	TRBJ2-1	CASSYAGHPNNEQFF	TGTGCCAGCAGTTACGCGGGACACCCAAACAATGAGCAGTTCTTC
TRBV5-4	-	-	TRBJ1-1	CASSLGREGVAFF	TGTGCCAGCAGCTTGGGCAGGGAGGGCGTAGCTTTCTTT
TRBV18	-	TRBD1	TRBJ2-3	CASSPLQGAADTQYF	TGTGCCAGCTCACCACTCCAGGGGGCCGCAGATACGCAGTATTTT
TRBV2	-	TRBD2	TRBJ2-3	CASSAGGRDNTDTQYF	TGTGCCAGCAGTGCGGGGGGGCGGGATAACACAGATACGCAGTATTTT
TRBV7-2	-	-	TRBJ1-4	CASSPVFRGEGEKLFF	TGTGCCAGCAGCCCTGTATTCAGGGGAGAAGGGGAAAAACTGTTTTTT
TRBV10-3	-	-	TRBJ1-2	CAISSGRDYGYTF	TGTGCCATCAGTTCTGGCAGAGACTATGGCTACACCTTC
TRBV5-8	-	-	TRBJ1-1	CASSFWVWGGLRVHF	TGTGCCAGCAGCTTTTGGGTTTGGGGGGGCCTGCGGGTGCACTTT
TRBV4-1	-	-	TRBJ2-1	CASSQVLGRRYNEQFF	TGCGCCAGCAGCCAAGTTCTGGGCAGGCGCTACAATGAGCAGTTCTTC
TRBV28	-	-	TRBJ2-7	CASSFPQLVYEQYF	TGTGCCAGCAGTTTCCCGCAACTTGTCTACGAGCAGTACTTC
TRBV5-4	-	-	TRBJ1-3	CASSYGPRNSGNTIYF	TGTGCCAGCAGTTATGGACCGCGAAACTCTGGAAACACCATATATTTT
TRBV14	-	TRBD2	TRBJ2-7	CASSQVGSGRYEQYF	TGTGCCAGCAGCCAAGTGGGTAGCGGGAGATACGAGCAGTACTTC
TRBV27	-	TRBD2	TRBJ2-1	CASTTQASGRATNEQFF	TGTGCCAGCACCACCCAGGCTAGCGGGAGGGCCACCAATGAGCAGTTCTTC
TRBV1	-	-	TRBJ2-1	CTSSQADGSYNEQFF	TGCACCAGCAGCCAAGCCGACGGCTCCTACAATGAGCAGTTCTTC
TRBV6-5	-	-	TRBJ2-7	CASSYSGEGAYEQYF	TGTGCCAGCAGTTACTCAGGGGAAGGGGCCTACGAGCAGTACTTC
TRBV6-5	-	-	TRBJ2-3	CASTLNARARPMQYF	TGTGCCAGCACCCTTAATGCGCGGGCTCGACCGATGCAGTATTTT
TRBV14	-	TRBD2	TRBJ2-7	CASSALGTGTGLAGGLVEQYF	TGTGCCAGCAGCGCCCTTGGGACCGGGACAGGTCTAGCGGGAGGTCTGGTCGAGCAGTACTTC
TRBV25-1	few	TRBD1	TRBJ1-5	CASSGTGSNQPQHF	TGTGCCAGCAGTGGGACAGGGAGCAATCAGCCCCAGCATTTT
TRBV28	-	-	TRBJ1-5	CASSFRPANQPQHF	TGTGCCAGCAGTTTCAGGCCAGCCAATCAGCCCCAGCATTTT
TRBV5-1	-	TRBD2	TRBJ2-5	CASSLPMASGEQETQYF	TGCGCCAGCAGTCTCCCCATGGCTAGCGGGGAACAAGAGACCCAGTACTTC
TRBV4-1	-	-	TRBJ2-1	CTSSHPTNLNEQFF	TGCACCAGCAGCCACCCTACGAATCTCAATGAGCAGTTCTTC
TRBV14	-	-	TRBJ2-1	CASSQFPREPNEQFF	TGTGCCAGCAGCCAATTTCCTAGGGAACCTAATGAGCAGTTCTTC
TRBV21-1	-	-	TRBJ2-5	CASSLDCTSETQYF	TGTGCCAGCAGCCTTGACTGTACCTCAGAGACCCAGTACTTC
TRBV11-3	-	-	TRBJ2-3	CASSLMGGSTDTQYF	TGTGCCAGCAGCTTAATGGGCGGCTCCACAGATACGCAGTATTTT
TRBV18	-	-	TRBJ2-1	CASSRQNEQFF	TGTGCCAGCTCACGACAGAATGAGCAGTTCTTC
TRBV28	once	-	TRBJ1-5	CASGRNQPQHF	TGTGCCAGCGGGAGGAATCAGCCCCAGCATTTT
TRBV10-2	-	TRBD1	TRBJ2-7	CASKTGTGGSEQYF	TGCGCCAGCAAGACCGGGACAGGGGGATCCGAGCAGTACTTC
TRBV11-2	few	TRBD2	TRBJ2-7	CASSRLAAYEQYF	TGTGCCAGCAGCCGACTAGCGGCCTACGAGCAGTACTTC
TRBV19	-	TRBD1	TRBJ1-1	CASTRRDRGQTNTEAFF	TGTGCCAGTACGCGGCGGGACAGGGGCCAAACGAACACTGAAGCTTTCTTT
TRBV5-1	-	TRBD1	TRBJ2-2	CASRGTGNTGELFF	TGCGCCAGTCGCGGGACAGGCAACACCGGGGAGCTGTTTTTT
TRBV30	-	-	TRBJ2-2	CAWRTTGELFF	TGTGCCTGGAGGACGACCGGGGAGCTGTTTTTT
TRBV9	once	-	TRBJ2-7	CASSVGPPGYF	TGTGCCAGCAGCGTAGGGCCTCCTGGGTACTTC
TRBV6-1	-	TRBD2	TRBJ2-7	CASSASRGSYEQYF	TGTGCCAGCAGTGCGTCTCGCGGGAGCTACGAGCAGTACTTC
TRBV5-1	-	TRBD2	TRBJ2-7	CATRASGTFEQYF	TGCGCCACTAGGGCTAGCGGGACCTTCGAGCAGTACTTC
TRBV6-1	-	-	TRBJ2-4	CASRGPRAKNIQYF	TGTGCCAGTCGGGGACCCAGAGCCAAAAACATTCAGTACTTC
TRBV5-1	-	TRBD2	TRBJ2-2	CASSLLLAGGGGELFF	TGCGCCAGCAGCTTGTTATTAGCGGGAGGCGGCGGGGAGCTGTTTTTT
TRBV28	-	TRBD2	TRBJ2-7	CASSPTSSGKNREQYF	TGTGCCAGCAGTCCGACCTCTAGCGGGAAAAACCGCGAGCAGTACTTC
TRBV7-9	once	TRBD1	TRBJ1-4	CASGQTGSSVEKLFF	TGTGCCAGCGGCCAGACAGGGTCGTCAGTTGAAAAACTGTTTTTT
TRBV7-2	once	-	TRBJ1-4	CASSTWDGNEKLFF	TGTGCCAGCAGCACCTGGGACGGGAATGAAAAACTGTTTTTT
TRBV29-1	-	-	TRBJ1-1	CSVERPLNTEAFF	TGCAGCGTTGAAAGGCCCCTTAACACTGAAGCTTTCTTT
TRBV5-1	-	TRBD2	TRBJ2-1	CASSLGTTGLNEQFF	TGCGCCAGCAGCTTAGGGACTACGGGGCTCAATGAGCAGTTCTTC